This record covers a single T cell receptor beta chain. This sample was included in a study of shared clonotypes between healthy human individuals. Profiling relied on immunoSEQ multiplex PCR, and the TCRdb table lists in-frame clones only, not all of them. The sample yields about a million clones, approximately 80% seen once. This CDR3 region has 14 residues. Looked up from germline, CDR1 is SGHKS and CDR2 is YYEKEE (reference sequence). With 0 bases removed from V and 2 bases from J, the gap between germline ends came to 7 bases. What was sequenced was memory CD4+ T cells from PBMCs. As for subset: CD45RA-negative fraction. This receptor was obtained from a young man in good health. Some clones in this sample may be carry-over from other donors' samples. V gene TRBV5-5 combines with J gene TRBJ2-3; no reliable D call. Here the CDR3 DNA reads TGTGCCAGCAGCTTGGGACCGTCCACAGATACGCAGTATTTT. This sequence encodes CASSLGPSTDTQYF.